This TCR beta chain originates from a study of Graves' ophthalmopathy and Graves' hyperthyroidism. This clonotype has a count of ten or more. Scientists amplified the TCR beta CDR3 regions from RNA transcripts. After a first-round RT-PCR with HTBI primers, a second-round multiplex PCR was run. TCRdb itself ran the multiplex PCR reads through MiXCR, one entry per CDR3 protein. The sample has about 550,000 distinct CDR3 sequences; under 45% are singletons. This TCR derives from an adult man with Graves' hyperthyroidism. Sequencing was performed on peripheral blood or thyroid tissue (not recorded which).

The CDR3: CSAGHPGEKLFF. CDR3 in DNA: TGCAGCGCTGGACACCCAGGGGAAAAACTGTTTTTT. V gene TRBV29-1 combines with J gene TRBJ1-4; D may be TRBD1 (5 bases). This CDR3 is built from 12 residues. Trimming took 7 bases from V and 8 from J, leaving 14 bases between them. The germline CDR1 and CDR2 sequences are SQVTM and ANQGSEA. Variable domain in full (rest from reference TRBV29-1 and TRBJ1-4): SAVISQKPSRDICQRGTSLTIQCQVDSQVTMMFWYRQQPGQSLTLIATANQGSEATYESGFVIDKFPISRPNLTFSTLTVSNMSPEDSSIYLCSAGHPGEKLFFGSGTQLSVL.